The 5 T cell receptor beta chains given below trace back to one sample, sequenced in a study of blood T cell repertoires in COVID-19. Only in-frame clones appear in the TCRdb table, and some are missing; sequencing was by immunoSEQ multiplex PCR. The table has approximately 230,000 clones, roughly 80% seen once. The sample was peripheral blood. All receptors derive from a man aged 80 or over with acute or convalescent COVID-19.

The chain has TRBV2 and TRBJ2-2; 7 bases agree with TRBD1. With V trimmed by 4 bases and J by 0 bases, 2 bases remained unmatched. The V gene's germline CDR1 is SNHLY and CDR2 FYNNEI. There are 15 residues in the CDR3. CDR3 sequence: CASSARGSNTGELFF. The CDR3 region has the DNA TGTGCCAGCAGTGCCAGGGGGTCGAACACCGGGGAGCTGTTTTTT.

The genes are TRBV7-8 and TRBJ2-7; 9 bases are shared with TRBD1. J gave up 3 bases and V 2 bases, and 5 bases lay outside the gene matches. Germline V lookup: CDR1 SGHVS, CDR2 FQNEAQ. The CDR3 runs 15 residues. CDR3 amino acids: CASSLKQGASYEQYF. The CDR3 region has the DNA TGTGCCAGCAGCTTAAAACAGGGGGCTAGCTACGAGCAGTACTTC.

V gene TRBV18 combines with J gene TRBJ2-1; TRBD1 aligns across 9 bases. Germline CDR1 is KGHSH and CDR2 is LQKENI. Trimming cost V 0 bases and J 4 bases; bases outside gene matches: 7. The length of the CDR3 is 17 residues. DNA of the CDR3: TGTGCCAGCTCACCACCGACGGGACAGGGAGCATACAATGAGCAGTTCTTC. This gives the protein CASSPPTGQGAYNEQFF.

The chain uses TRBV3-1 (or the pseudogene TRBV3-2) and TRBJ2-1; 8 bases are shared with TRBD2. V shed 1 base, J shed 9 bases, and the junction held 20 bases outside the gene matches. Germline V lookup: CDR1 LGHDT, CDR2 YNNKEL (reference sequence). CDR3 length: 19 residues. CDR3 sequence: CASSQVKTWRGAQVGEQFF. The CDR3 bases are TGTGCCAGCAGCCAAGTTAAGACGTGGCGGGGGGCGCAAGTTGGTGAGCAGTTCTTC.

In its sample, this clone was seen once. The J gene is TRBJ1-5, the V gene TRBV6-2 or TRBV6-3; no reliable D call. V was pared by 3 bases and J by 3 bases, with 9 bases between. The CDR3 covers 14 residues. Germline V gene sequence: CDR1 MNHEY, CDR2 SVGEGT. This CDR3 reads CASSYGTVNQPQHF. The CDR3 DNA reads TGTGCCAGCAGTTATGGAACAGTCAATCAGCCCCAGCATTTT.